This T cell receptor (beta chain) emerged from a study of cytomegalovirus exposure and HLA in healthy donors. Study-wide results and caveats: Highly shared sequence variants in one cluster were likely a sequencing artifact.

Samples came from healthy bone marrow donors. The PCR ran on 60 Vbeta and 13 Jbeta primers. Profiling relied on immunoSEQ multiplex PCR, and the TCRdb table lists in-frame clones only, not all of them. The sample contains 80,000 to 95,000 clones, 78% of which appear only once. As for this clone: The antigen is not known.

This CDR3 region has 15 residues. Germline V gene sequence: CDR1 SGHRS, CDR2 YFSETQ. Deletions cut 3 bases from V and 3 bases from J, with 16 bases between. J is TRBJ2-7 and V is TRBV5-1, with a tentative D call TRBD1 (8 bases). This receptor was identified in a man between 18 and 35 years old in good health and CMV-seropositive. The specimen sequenced was PBMCs. The CDR3 DNA reads TGCGCCAGCAGCTGGACAGGGAGGGGACTCTACGAGCAGTACTTC. Its translation: CASSWTGRGLYEQYF.